The TCR beta chain described here comes from a study of yellow fever vaccine responses in identical twins (dated 2018 in TCRdb). Turning to the overall study: In identical twins, the study followed T cell clones that responded to the vaccine with precision. Overall results and qualifications from the work: The authors reported that the T cell response to vaccination in identical twins appeared partly convergent and partly personalized.

The method behind the library was RT-PCR. Sequencing took place on an Illumina HiSeq 2500. TCRdb reprocessing: public reads trimmed at Q25 with fastp, clones called with MiXCR, in-frame beta chains kept. Each CDR3 protein appears once, grouped with its most common genes and DNA. Recorded for this sample are around 2,200 distinct CDR3 sequences; approximately 84% of them occurred a single time. Over 9% of the sample is held by the ten biggest clonotypes. Its CDR3 holds 13 amino acids, cysteine through phenylalanine. Only the CDR3 portion is preserved as DNA: 39 bases, with reading frame beginning at the first base. The germline V gene supplies CDR1 SQVTM and CDR2 ANQGSEA. V trim: 8 bases; J trim: 7 bases; unmatched bases: 8. This clonotype was seen once. The specificity of this receptor is unknown. There are no base qualities to consult, and no much larger clone falls within one base. Evidence from one read is weak.

The receptor chain draws on TRBV29-1 and TRBJ2-7, and 13 junctional nucleotides match TRBD2. The sequences come from T cells from blood (PBMCs), unsorted or a sorted subset (not recorded which), collected before or after yellow fever vaccination (not recorded which). This clonotype was sampled from a female donor who received the yellow fever vaccine. The CDR3 in this case is CSTGGTSGNEQYF. The DNA reads as follows: TGCAGCACTGGCGGGACTAGCGGGAATGAGCAGTACTTC.